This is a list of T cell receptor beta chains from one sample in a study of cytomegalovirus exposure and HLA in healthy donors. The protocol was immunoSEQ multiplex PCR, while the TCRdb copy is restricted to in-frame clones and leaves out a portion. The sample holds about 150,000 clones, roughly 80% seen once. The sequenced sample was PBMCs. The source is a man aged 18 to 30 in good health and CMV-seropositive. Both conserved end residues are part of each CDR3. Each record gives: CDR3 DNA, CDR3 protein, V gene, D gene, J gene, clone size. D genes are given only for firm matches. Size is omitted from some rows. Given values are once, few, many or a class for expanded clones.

cdr3_nt: TGTGCCAGCTCACCACCGACGGGGGGCACAGATACGCAGTATTTT; cdr3_aa: CASSPPTGGTDTQYF; v_call: TRBV18; d_call: NA; j_call: TRBJ2-3; clone_size: NA
cdr3_nt: TGTGCCACAGCGGTCCGGCCTCTTAGTAATCAGCCCCAGCATTTT; cdr3_aa: CATAVRPLSNQPQHF; v_call: TRBV6-1; d_call: NA; j_call: TRBJ1-5; clone_size: NA
cdr3_nt: TGTGCCAGCATGAATCGGGGTAATCAGCCCCAGCATTTT; cdr3_aa: CASMNRGNQPQHF; v_call: TRBV2; d_call: NA; j_call: TRBJ1-5; clone_size: NA
cdr3_nt: TGTGCCAGCAGCTTAGCCGCCGGCGGGAGGGGTGAGACCCAGTACTTC; cdr3_aa: CASSLAAGGRGETQYF; v_call: TRBV7-2; d_call: TRBD2; j_call: TRBJ2-5; clone_size: few
cdr3_nt: TGTGCCAGCAGCGAGATAACGAACACCGGGGAGCTGTTTTTT; cdr3_aa: CASSEITNTGELFF; v_call: TRBV2; d_call: NA; j_call: TRBJ2-2; clone_size: NA
cdr3_nt: TGTGCCACCAGCAGAGATCCGGGTACCAAAAACATTCAGTACTTC; cdr3_aa: CATSRDPGTKNIQYF; v_call: TRBV15; d_call: NA; j_call: TRBJ2-4; clone_size: few
cdr3_nt: TGCAGCGTTGGCGGGAGTTACAATGAGCAGTTCTTC; cdr3_aa: CSVGGSYNEQFF; v_call: TRBV29-1; d_call: TRBD2; j_call: TRBJ2-1; clone_size: NA
cdr3_nt: TGTGCCAGTAAAATGGGGGGGTTGGCTTTCTTT; cdr3_aa: CASKMGGLAFF; v_call: TRBV28; d_call: NA; j_call: TRBJ1-1; clone_size: NA
cdr3_nt: TGCGCCAGCAGCTTGAGAGCGGGACAAGATACGCAGTATTTT; cdr3_aa: CASSLRAGQDTQYF; v_call: TRBV5-1; d_call: NA; j_call: TRBJ2-3; clone_size: NA
cdr3_nt: TGTGCCAGCAGTTACTCGACTAGCGGACCCTACGAGCAGTACTTC; cdr3_aa: CASSYSTSGPYEQYF; v_call: TRBV6-5; d_call: TRBD2; j_call: TRBJ2-7; clone_size: once
cdr3_nt: TGTGCCAGCAGCAAATACCCACAGGGGGTAGGGTACGAGCAGTACTTC; cdr3_aa: CASSKYPQGVGYEQYF; v_call: TRBV21-1; d_call: NA; j_call: TRBJ2-7; clone_size: NA
cdr3_nt: TGTGCCAGAAGCTGCCAGGTCGACAGGACTAACTATGGCTACACCTTC; cdr3_aa: CARSCQVDRTNYGYTF; v_call: TRBV5-3; d_call: NA; j_call: TRBJ1-2; clone_size: NA
cdr3_nt: TGTGCCAGCAGTTTTTTCGCAGGAAACTATGGCTACACCTTC; cdr3_aa: CASSFFAGNYGYTF; v_call: TRBV28; d_call: NA; j_call: TRBJ1-2; clone_size: NA
cdr3_nt: TGTGCCAGCAGCTCCCAAATTCAGGGAACTGAAGCTTTCTTT; cdr3_aa: CASSSQIQGTEAFF; v_call: TRBV7-8; d_call: NA; j_call: TRBJ1-1; clone_size: NA
cdr3_nt: TGTGCCAGCAAAGCTTTGGGGGGGGAGGGAAAACTGTTTTTT; cdr3_aa: CASKALGGEGKLFF; v_call: TRBV27; d_call: NA; j_call: TRBJ1-4; clone_size: NA
cdr3_nt: TGTGCCAGCAGACGGAAGATGGGGACAGGGCTGAATCAGCCCCAGCATTTT; cdr3_aa: CASRRKMGTGLNQPQHF; v_call: TRBV28; d_call: TRBD1; j_call: TRBJ1-5; clone_size: NA
cdr3_nt: TGTGCCAGCAGCTGGGACAGAGATCAGCCCCAGCATTTT; cdr3_aa: CASSWDRDQPQHF; v_call: TRBV13; d_call: TRBD1; j_call: TRBJ1-5; clone_size: NA
cdr3_nt: TGTGCCAGCAGCTTAGACAGGGCTACAGATACGCAGTATTTT; cdr3_aa: CASSLDRATDTQYF; v_call: TRBV7-3; d_call: TRBD1; j_call: TRBJ2-3; clone_size: few
cdr3_nt: TGTGCCAGCAGTGAAGGCAGAAACAATCAGCCCCAGCATTTT; cdr3_aa: CASSEGRNNQPQHF; v_call: TRBV6-1; d_call: NA; j_call: TRBJ1-5; clone_size: NA
cdr3_nt: TGTGCCAGCAGCTCCTTGTCCAACACCGGGGAGCTGTTTTTT; cdr3_aa: CASSSLSNTGELFF; v_call: TRBV5-4; d_call: NA; j_call: TRBJ2-2; clone_size: NA
cdr3_nt: TGCGCCAGCAGCGGACTAGTTAGCCGAGGCGAGACCCAGTACTTC; cdr3_aa: CASSGLVSRGETQYF; v_call: TRBV5-1; d_call: TRBD2; j_call: TRBJ2-5; clone_size: NA
cdr3_nt: TGTGCCAGCAGCTTGGGGCAGGGGGGGCAGTACTTC; cdr3_aa: CASSLGQGGQYF; v_call: TRBV5-6; d_call: NA; j_call: TRBJ2-7; clone_size: NA
cdr3_nt: TGTGCCATCAGTGTGACAGGGGAAGAGACCCAGTACTTC; cdr3_aa: CAISVTGEETQYF; v_call: TRBV10-3; d_call: TRBD1; j_call: TRBJ2-5; clone_size: NA
cdr3_nt: TGTGCCAGCAGCACTAAACATAGCGCCCGGGGCTACGAGCAGTACTTC; cdr3_aa: CASSTKHSARGYEQYF; v_call: TRBV5-4; d_call: NA; j_call: TRBJ2-7; clone_size: NA
cdr3_nt: TGTGCCAGTAGTACTAGGGAGAGCTCCTACAATGAGCAGTTCTTC; cdr3_aa: CASSTRESSYNEQFF; v_call: TRBV19; d_call: NA; j_call: TRBJ2-1; clone_size: NA
cdr3_nt: TGTGCTACCGGGGGACAGGATGAAAAACTGTTTTTT; cdr3_aa: CATGGQDEKLFF; v_call: TRBV12-5; d_call: TRBD1; j_call: TRBJ1-4; clone_size: NA
cdr3_nt: TGCGCCACCCGACCGGGAGGACAACCAAACACCGGGGAGCTGTTTTTT; cdr3_aa: CATRPGGQPNTGELFF; v_call: TRBV5-1; d_call: TRBD2; j_call: TRBJ2-2; clone_size: NA
cdr3_nt: TGTGCCTGGAGTCTAGGAGGGGCAGGAAAACTGTTTTTT; cdr3_aa: CAWSLGGAGKLFF; v_call: TRBV30; d_call: NA; j_call: TRBJ1-4; clone_size: few
cdr3_nt: TGTGCCAGCAGCCGGCTAGCGGAGACCCATGTCTATGAGCAGTTCTTC; cdr3_aa: CASSRLAETHVYEQFF; v_call: TRBV4-2; d_call: TRBD2; j_call: TRBJ2-1; clone_size: once
cdr3_nt: TGTGCCAGCAGCCCCCCCGGGACAGGGACCGAGCAGTACTTC; cdr3_aa: CASSPPGTGTEQYF; v_call: TRBV5-4; d_call: TRBD1; j_call: TRBJ2-7; clone_size: few
cdr3_nt: TGTGCTTTAGGACAGATGAACACTGAAGCTTTCTTT; cdr3_aa: CALGQMNTEAFF; v_call: TRBV7-7; d_call: NA; j_call: TRBJ1-1; clone_size: NA
cdr3_nt: TGTGCCAGCAGTGGGCCGACTAGCGGATCCTACGAGCAGTACTTC; cdr3_aa: CASSGPTSGSYEQYF; v_call: TRBV28; d_call: TRBD2; j_call: TRBJ2-7; clone_size: NA
cdr3_nt: TGTGCCAGCAGTTACTCCCCGGACAGTAGGCCGCATTTT; cdr3_aa: CASSYSPDSRPHF; v_call: TRBV6-5; d_call: NA; j_call: TRBJ1-5; clone_size: NA
cdr3_nt: TGCGCCAGCAGCCCATACGCAGGACAAGGCGGCGGCGAGCAGTACTTC; cdr3_aa: CASSPYAGQGGGEQYF; v_call: TRBV4-1; d_call: NA; j_call: TRBJ2-7; clone_size: NA
cdr3_nt: TGTGCCAGCAGCGTACGGGGGGGACAGCCGTACCAAGAGACCCAGTACTTC; cdr3_aa: CASSVRGGQPYQETQYF; v_call: TRBV9; d_call: NA; j_call: TRBJ2-5; clone_size: NA
cdr3_nt: TGTGCCACCAGCAGAGACAGGGCCGTGGGCTCCTACGAGCAGTACTTC; cdr3_aa: CATSRDRAVGSYEQYF; v_call: TRBV15; d_call: NA; j_call: TRBJ2-7; clone_size: NA
cdr3_nt: TGTGCCAGCAGCTTAGCGCATGGAGGGGCCAATGAGCAGTTCTTC; cdr3_aa: CASSLAHGGANEQFF; v_call: TRBV7-6; d_call: NA; j_call: TRBJ2-1; clone_size: NA
cdr3_nt: TGTGCCAGCAGCCCCGTCGGAGGAATGACCTACGAGCAGTACTTC; cdr3_aa: CASSPVGGMTYEQYF; v_call: TRBV7-9; d_call: NA; j_call: TRBJ2-7; clone_size: NA
cdr3_nt: TGTGCCAGCTCCCCCGGCGGTTACGAGCAGTACTTC; cdr3_aa: CASSPGGYEQYF; v_call: TRBV18; d_call: NA; j_call: TRBJ2-7; clone_size: NA
cdr3_nt: TGTGCCAGCAGCCCAGGGACTAGCTCTTGGGAGCAGTACTTC; cdr3_aa: CASSPGTSSWEQYF; v_call: TRBV6-5; d_call: TRBD2; j_call: TRBJ2-7; clone_size: NA
cdr3_nt: TGTGCCAGCGGAGGACAGGGCCTAGGCGAGCAGTACTTC; cdr3_aa: CASGGQGLGEQYF; v_call: TRBV7-9; d_call: TRBD1; j_call: TRBJ2-7; clone_size: once
cdr3_nt: TGTGCCAGCAGCTTAATTCAGATGAACAATGAGCAGTTCTTC; cdr3_aa: CASSLIQMNNEQFF; v_call: TRBV7-9; d_call: NA; j_call: TRBJ2-1; clone_size: NA
cdr3_nt: TGTGCCAGCAGTGAAGCGCGTTTCGGTGAAGCTTTCTTT; cdr3_aa: CASSEARFGEAFF; v_call: TRBV2; d_call: NA; j_call: TRBJ1-1; clone_size: NA
cdr3_nt: TGTGCCAGCAGCTTCAGTTCCGGGAGGGAGACCCAGTACTTC; cdr3_aa: CASSFSSGRETQYF; v_call: TRBV7-9; d_call: TRBD2; j_call: TRBJ2-5; clone_size: few
cdr3_nt: TGTGCCAGCAGTTTGAGGACAGGGGTGGGGACTGAAGCTTTCTTT; cdr3_aa: CASSLRTGVGTEAFF; v_call: TRBV27; d_call: TRBD1; j_call: TRBJ1-1; clone_size: once
cdr3_nt: TGTGCCAGCAGTTACTCTAGGGGGCCCGGGGCCAACGTCCTGACTTTC; cdr3_aa: CASSYSRGPGANVLTF; v_call: TRBV6-7; d_call: TRBD1; j_call: TRBJ2-6; clone_size: few
cdr3_nt: TGCGCCAGCTCTGGATTGACAGGGCCCTATAATTCACCCCTCCACTTT; cdr3_aa: CASSGLTGPYNSPLHF; v_call: TRBV5-1; d_call: TRBD1; j_call: TRBJ1-6; clone_size: NA
cdr3_nt: TGTGCCAGCAGCGACCGGGACAGCAGAATGAACACTGAAGCTTTCTTT; cdr3_aa: CASSDRDSRMNTEAFF; v_call: TRBV11-2; d_call: TRBD1; j_call: TRBJ1-1; clone_size: NA
cdr3_nt: TGTGCCAGCAGCTTTGGAGGGGGCGGATACAATGAGCAGTTCTTC; cdr3_aa: CASSFGGGGYNEQFF; v_call: TRBV5-7; d_call: NA; j_call: TRBJ2-1; clone_size: once
cdr3_nt: TGCGCCAGCATCGGAGTAAGAGCGGGATTCTACGAGCAGTACTTC; cdr3_aa: CASIGVRAGFYEQYF; v_call: TRBV5-1; d_call: TRBD2; j_call: TRBJ2-7; clone_size: few